The clone carrying this TCR beta chain appeared a few times. Its antigen is not known. This sample is part of a study of shared clonotypes between healthy human individuals. Study information: Researchers assigned three CD4 naive, three CD4 memory, two CD8 naive and one CD8 memory plate to each donor.

Profiling relied on immunoSEQ multiplex PCR, and the TCRdb table lists in-frame clones only, not all of them. The sample carries around 2.5 million clones, under 95% recorded once. General study results and limits: In having few donors, the study represented limited genetic and exposure-history diversity.

There were no recent acute infections or vaccinations among the donors, who were healthy HIV-negative adults. This TCR was recovered from a man between 18 and 35 years old in good health. Some clones in this sample may be carry-over from other donors' samples. The sequenced sample consisted of naive CD4+ T cells from PBMCs. Subset defined: CD45RA+ positively selected.

CDR3 region: CAWSLPMGHTEAFF. CDR3 nucleotide sequence: TGTGCCTGGAGTCTTCCTATGGGGCACACTGAAGCTTTCTTT. J is TRBJ1-1 and V is TRBV30; D is possibly TRBD1 (5 bases). The V end was cut by 2 bases, the J end by 3 bases, with 13 bases between. CDR1 is GTSNPN and CDR2 is SVGIG in the germline V gene (reference sequence). The CDR3 has 14 amino acids.